This is a list of T cell receptor beta chains from one sample in a study of preoperative IRX-2 immunotherapy in early breast cancer. Clones were sequenced by immunoSEQ multiplex PCR, and TCRdb holds only the in-frame ones, with some missing. The sample includes over 9,500 clones, 80% to 85% of them seen just once. Sequenced material: lymph node tissue, taken before IRX-2 immunotherapy. These receptors all come from a human donor with breast cancer. CDR3s include the opening cysteine and the closing phenylalanine or tryptophan. The order of the fields is V gene, clone size, CDR3 protein. Not all rows give a size; the values are once, few, many and, for expanded clones, a class.

TRBV10-2,.,CASMDRGRSYEQYF
TRBV6-8,.,CASSGGLAGPTDTQYF
TRBV19,.,CASTIHDRYTGELFF
TRBV1,.,CASSQDVGPRGDTEAFF
TRBV7-6,.,CASSSRPGGINTGELFF
TRBV6-8,.,CAISLTGDYEQYF
TRBV28,once,CASSFRPFGYTF
TRBV6-8,.,CASSYSRTSGNTGELFF
TRBV28,.,CASSPGGLWTGELFF
TRBV19,.,CASSIAPGKSGQPQHF